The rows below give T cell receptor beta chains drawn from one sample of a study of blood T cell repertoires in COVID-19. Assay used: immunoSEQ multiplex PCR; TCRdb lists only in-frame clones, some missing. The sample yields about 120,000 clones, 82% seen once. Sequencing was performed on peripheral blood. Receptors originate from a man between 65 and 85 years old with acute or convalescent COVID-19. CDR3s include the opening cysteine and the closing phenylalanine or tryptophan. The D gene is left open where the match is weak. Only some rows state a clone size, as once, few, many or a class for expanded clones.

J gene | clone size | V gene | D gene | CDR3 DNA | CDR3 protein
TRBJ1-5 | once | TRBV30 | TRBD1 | TGTGCCTGGGGGGACAGGGAGCGGCAGCCCCAGCATTTT | CAWGDRERQPQHF
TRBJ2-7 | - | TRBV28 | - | TGTGCCAGCAGCCCGGGGACTGTAAGCCCCTACGAGCAGTACTTC | CASSPGTVSPYEQYF
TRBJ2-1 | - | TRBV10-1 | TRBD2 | TGCGCCAGCAGTGGCCCCGAACTAGCGGGAAGGGTTGAGCAGTTCTTC | CASSGPELAGRVEQFF
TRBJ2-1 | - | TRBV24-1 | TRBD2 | TGTGCCACCAGCCCTATAGCGGGGGGACACAATGAGCAGTTCTTC | CATSPIAGGHNEQFF
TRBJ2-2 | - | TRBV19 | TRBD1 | TGTGCCAGTAGTGTAGGGACAGCTTATTCGAACACCGGGGAGCTGTTTTTT | CASSVGTAYSNTGELFF
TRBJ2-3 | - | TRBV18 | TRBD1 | TGTGCCAGCTCACGGGACAGAAGCACAGATACGCAGTATTTT | CASSRDRSTDTQYF
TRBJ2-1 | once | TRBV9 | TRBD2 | TGTGCCAGCAGCGTAACCGGGGGGGTGAGCTCCTACAATGAGCAGTTCTTC | CASSVTGGVSSYNEQFF
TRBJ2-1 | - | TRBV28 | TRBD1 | TGTGCCAGCAGTCAGATTACCCGGGACAGCTCCTACAATGAGCAGTTCTTC | CASSQITRDSSYNEQFF
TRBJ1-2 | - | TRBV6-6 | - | TGTGCCAGCAACTATGACAGCTATGGCTACACCTTC | CASNYDSYGYTF
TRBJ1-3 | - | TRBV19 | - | TGTGCCAGTAGTATTCAGGCCGCGTTAGGTGGAAACACCATATATTTT | CASSIQAALGGNTIYF
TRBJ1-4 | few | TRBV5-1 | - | TGCGCCAGCAGCATGCAGGGGGAAAAACTGTTTTTT | CASSMQGEKLFF